Listed here is a single TCR beta chain. Its matching antigen is unknown. Only in-frame clones appear in the TCRdb table, and some are missing; sequencing was by immunoSEQ multiplex PCR. The sample contains tens of thousands of clones, around 83% of which appear only once. The data originate from a study of OX40 agonist ivuxolimab in advanced cancers. Overall study context: While on treatment, patients had intravenous ivuxolimab at 0.01 to 10 mg/kg every 2 weeks. Partial responses were achieved by three patients: one hepatocellular carcinoma, two cutaneous melanoma. Participants, 82.7% male, averaged roughly 55 years of age, ranging from 23 to 79. Study-wide results and caveats: The study did not work out the antigen specificity of the expanded peripheral T cells.

The CDR3 loop spans 15 amino acids. Trimming shortened V by 2 bases and J by 0 bases, and 9 bases separated the two germline ends. CDR1 and CDR2 (germline): SGHDT, YYEEEE. The chain employs TRBV5-6 and TRBJ2-1; D is unresolved. The sequence derives from an adult with an advanced solid tumor such as melanoma, head and neck, liver or kidney cancer. The source material was CD4+ or CD8+ T cells sorted from blood, sampled in a trial of the OX40 agonist ivuxolimab. The CDR3, as DNA: TGTGCCAGCAGCTTATCTCCCACCTCCTACAATGAGCAGTTCTTC. Translating it yields CASSLSPTSYNEQFF.